What follows are 26 T cell receptor beta chains derived from one specimen sequenced in a study of human T cells and chemical hapten exposure. Time point meaning: pre-sensitization, week 0. Treatment defined: therapeutic diphenylcyclopropenone sensitization with weekly scalp DPC. TCRdb recomputed calls from the RACE reads with MiXCR, one row per CDR3 protein. Of tens of thousands of distinct CDR3 sequences in the sample, 5.5% to 7.5% were seen once. Specimen: whole blood, collected in connection with sensitization to the hapten diphenylcyclopropenone (DPC). The receptor source for this set is a woman under 40 with alopecia areata. Some clones in this sample may be carry-over from other donors' samples.

This clonotype has a count of ten or more. The chain links TRBV13 to TRBJ1-5; D unclear. CDR3 length: 14 residues. CDR1 and CDR2 (germline): PRHDT, FYEKMQ (reference sequence). V lost 6 bases and J lost 0, with 9 bases in between. The CDR3 is CASSQKYSNQPQHF. For the CDR3, the DNA is TGTGCCAGCAGTCAGAAGTATAGCAATCAGCCCCAGCATTTT.

In its sample, this clonotype was seen many times. The chain recombines TRBV6-5 with TRBJ2-7, with D unresolved. The germline V gene has CDR1 MNHEY and CDR2 SVGAGI. CDR3 length: 13 residues. The V and J ends lost 2 bases and 4 bases respectively, with 9 bases between them. CDR3 sequence: CASSYLGRYEQYF. The CDR3 nucleotides are TGTGCCAGCAGTTACCTGGGAAGGTACGAGCAGTACTTC.

Many counts were recorded for this clonotype. The chain recombines TRBV4-2 with TRBJ1-2; D remains ambiguous. The CDR3 totals 16 residues. Germline V lookup: CDR1 LGHNA, CDR2 YNFKEQ. The V end was cut by 4 bases, the J end by 2 bases, with 17 bases between. The chain's CDR3 is CASSPFSALANYGYTF. The CDR3 DNA follows: TGTGCCAGCAGCCCCTTCTCAGCCCTAGCGAACTATGGCTACACCTTC.

There are a few counts of this clonotype. The gene calls are TRBV20-1 and TRBJ1-1; D possibly corresponds to TRBD1 (5 bases). V was pared by 3 bases and J by 4 bases, with 15 bases between. Germline loops: CDR1 DFQATT, CDR2 SNEGSKA (reference sequence). This CDR3 has 14 residues. CDR3 in amino acids: CSASRIGTITEAFF. CDR3 bases: TGCAGTGCTAGCAGGATTGGGACGATCACTGAAGCTTTCTTT.

This clonotype has a count of ten or more. The DNA for the CDR3 is TGTGCCAGCAGTTACTCCCCAGATAGCGCGAGCACAGATACGCAGTATTTT. It specifies CASSYSPDSASTDTQYF. The V call is TRBV6-5, the J call TRBJ2-3, with D perhaps TRBD2 (5 bases). CDR1 is MNHEY and CDR2 is SVGAGI in the germline V gene. Trimming shortened V by 0 bases and J by 0 bases, and 13 bases separated the two germline ends. The CDR3 has 17 residues.

Worth noting for this clonotype: This may come from a read error, since a much larger clone is one base off. The chain recombines TRBV7-9 with TRBJ2-5, with TRBD2 identical over 8 bases. This CDR3 region has 15 residues. The junction had 10 bases not matched to a gene; V was cut back by 1 base and J by 9 bases. The germline gives CDR1 SEHNR, CDR2 FQNEAQ (reference sequence). CDR3 coding DNA: TGTGCCAGCAGCTTAGAGGGCCCAGCCGGGGGGGCCCAGTACTTC. This sequence encodes CASSLEGPAGGAQYF.

The V call is TRBV6-5, the J call TRBJ2-3; 8 bases match TRBD2. V dropped 6 bases and J dropped 6; count of bases not matched to a gene: 8. The CDR3 covers 14 residues. The germline CDR1 and CDR2 sequences are MNHEY and SVGAGI. The DNA for the CDR3 is TGTGCCAGCAGGGGCGGGGGGCGGAGGGATACGCAGTATTTT. Translating gives CASRGGGRRDTQYF.

This clonotype was seen repeatedly, ten times or more. The V call is TRBV7-9, the J call TRBJ1-4; possible D gene TRBD1, 6 bases. Trimming cost V 3 bases and J 4 bases, with 9 bases left between them. There are 14 residues in the CDR3. CDR1 and CDR2 from the germline V gene are SEHNR and FQNEAQ (reference sequence). CDR3 DNA: TGTGCCAGCAGCTTGGACAGCCGTAATGAAAAACTGTTTTTT. Translation gives CASSLDSRNEKLFF.

This clonotype was seen repeatedly, ten times or more. The chain recombines TRBV6-1 with TRBJ2-7; no definite D call. Trimming removed 1 base from V and 3 bases from J, with 10 bases in between. Germline V CDR1 and CDR2: MNHNS, SASEGT. This CDR3 comprises 14 residues. CDR3 sequence: CASSEEGFYYEQYF. The CDR3 DNA follows: TGTGCCAGCAGTGAAGAGGGCTTTTACTACGAGCAGTACTTC.

This clonotype showed up just a few times. The chain carries TRBV19 and TRBJ2-3; 7 positions agree with TRBD2. Germline loops: CDR1 LNHDA, CDR2 SQIVND (reference sequence). This CDR3 comprises 16 residues. With 3 bases clipped from V and 0 bases from J, the junction kept 6 bases outside the gene matches. CDR3 region: CASSINLGGSTDTQYF. In nucleotides, the CDR3 is TGTGCCAGTAGTATTAATCTCGGGGGGAGCACAGATACGCAGTATTTT.

This clonotype has a count of ten or more. V is TRBV6-5 and J is TRBJ2-5, with D unresolved. Looked up from germline, CDR1 is MNHEY and CDR2 is SVGAGI. V was shortened by 0 bases and J by 2 bases, with 7 bases between the two germline ends. This CDR3 spans 14 amino acids. The CDR3 coding sequence is TGTGCCAGCAGTTACTCGAGCATGCAAGAGACCCAGTACTTC. It yields the protein CASSYSSMQETQYF.

This clonotype was recorded at least ten times. This CDR3 is CASSVGGETQYF. The CDR3 coding sequence is TGTGCCAGCAGCGTGGGGGGAGAGACCCAGTACTTC. The gene calls are TRBV9 and TRBJ2-5, with D possibly matching TRBD2 (6 bases). The germline V gene has CDR1 SGDLS and CDR2 YYNGEE. Trimming cost V 2 bases and J 4 bases, with 6 bases left between them. The CDR3 has 12 residues.

This clonotype has ten or more counts. The chain recombines TRBV27 with TRBJ2-7; D possibly uses TRBD1 or TRBD2 (5 bases each). Germline V gene data show CDR1 as MNHEY and CDR2 as SMNVEV (reference sequence). Deletions cut 5 bases from V and 2 bases from J, with 13 bases between. This CDR3 comprises 14 residues. The CDR3 spells CASSLPGPAYEQYF. The CDR3 nucleotides are TGTGCCAGCAGTCTTCCGGGACCAGCCTACGAGCAGTACTTC.

As to this clonotype: This may be a read error: a much more frequent sequence differs by one nucleotide. The chain uses TRBV21-1 and TRBJ1-1; the listed D gene, TRBD1, was not tested against the DNA. TRBV21-1 is deemed a pseudogene. This CDR3 has 14 residues. CDR3 sequence reads: CASSTRVGQAEDFF. The DNA of the CDR3 is TGTGCCAGCAGCACTCGGGTCGGACAAGCTGAAGATTTCTTT.

This clonotype has at least ten counts. The chain has TRBV5-1 and TRBJ2-7; tentative D call: TRBD1 (6 bases). The CDR3 extends over 12 amino acids. CDR1 SGHRS and CDR2 YFSETQ come from the germline V gene. With 5 bases removed from V and 5 bases from J, the gap between germline ends came to 11 bases. In DNA form, the CDR3 reads TGCGCCAGCAGTGGACAGCGCGACGAGCAGTACTTC. Encoded protein: CASSGQRDEQYF.

This clonotype was seen many times. No conserved phenylalanine or tryptophan ends this CDR3, so it is likely a read error. The DNA is omitted, as the CDR3 cannot be located on it reliably, and the CDR3 follows TCRdb's listing. The chain has TRBV2 and TRBJ2-7; the table's D gene call, TRBD1, was not cross checked with the DNA. Germline V lookup: CDR1 SNHLY, CDR2 FYNNEI. Ends included, the CDR3 has 13 residues. CDR3 loop: CASSEEWAGAPKL.

The chain combines TRBV29-1 with TRBJ1-2; D is unresolved. With 4 bases removed from V and 4 bases from J, the gap between germline ends came to 13 bases. The CDR3 has 13 residues. CDR1 is SQVTM and CDR2 is ANQGSEA in the germline V gene. This chain's CDR3 is CSVVKIGPYGYTF. CDR3 in DNA: TGCAGCGTTGTCAAAATCGGCCCCTATGGCTACACCTTC.

This clonotype was seen more than once but under ten times. The V and J genes are TRBV27 and TRBJ1-6, with 9 bases identical to TRBD1. This CDR3 comprises 14 residues. In germline, CDR1 is MNHEY, CDR2 SMNVEV (reference sequence). The V and J ends lost 3 bases and 7 bases, in that order; junction bases with no gene match: 1. CDR3 protein: CASSLDRGNSPLHF. CDR3 DNA sequence: TGTGCCAGCAGTTTGGACAGGGGCAATTCACCCCTCCACTTT.

This clonotype has just a few counts. The DNA of the CDR3 is TGTGCCAGCAGCCATGGGGGGCAGGCTTTCTTT. This codes for CASSHGGQAFF. The chain recombines TRBV16 with TRBJ1-1; TRBD1 might be the D (6 bases). The germline V and J ends were trimmed by 3 bases and 11 bases, with 10 bases remaining between them. CDR3 length: 11 residues. CDR1 and CDR2 from the germline V gene are KGHSY and FQNENV.

This clonotype was seen ten or more times. This chain links TRBV11-1 with TRBJ1-1; D not certain. This CDR3 has 14 amino acids. V lost 0 bases to trimming and J lost 3 bases, with 8 bases between them. From germline, CDR1 is SGHAT and CDR2 FQDESV (reference sequence). This CDR3 is CASSLAGGYTEAFF. CDR3 DNA sequence: TGTGCCAGCAGCTTAGCAGGCGGATACACTGAAGCTTTCTTT.

Many counts were recorded for this clonotype. The chain links TRBV7-9 to TRBJ1-5; D might be TRBD1 (5 bases). Germline V CDR1 and CDR2: SEHNR, FQNEAQ (reference sequence). This CDR3 has 14 residues. Trimming cost V 2 bases and J 10 bases, with 15 bases left between them. The CDR3 sequence: CASSLYGGSGPQHF. The CDR3 DNA sequence: TGTGCCAGCAGCTTATACGGGGGTTCGGGCCCCCAGCATTTT.

This clonotype has a count of ten or more. The chain employs TRBV29-1 and TRBJ1-1; the D is unclear. The CDR3 spans 14 residues. In germline, CDR1 is SQVTM, CDR2 ANQGSEA. V was cut by 6 bases and J by 2 bases, with 16 bases left in between. In DNA, the CDR3 is TGCAGCGTACTTTGGGAGCTGGGAAACACTGAAGCTTTCTTT. It codes for CSVLWELGNTEAFF.

The V gene is TRBV13, the J gene TRBJ2-7; the D gene is possibly TRBD1 (6 bases). The CDR3 loop spans 13 amino acids. V lost 4 bases and J lost 5, with 12 bases in between. CDR1 and CDR2 from the germline V gene are PRHDT and FYEKMQ (reference sequence). For the CDR3, the DNA is TGTGCCAGCAGCTCAGGGGACACCCACGAGCAGTACTTC. As protein: CASSSGDTHEQYF.

The chain has TRBV19 and TRBJ1-4; D uncertain. There are 13 residues in the CDR3. Germline V CDR1 and CDR2: LNHDA, SQIVND (reference sequence). The germline V and J ends were trimmed by 3 bases and 7 bases, with 9 bases remaining between them. The chain's CDR3 is CASSIGRSEKLFF. The CDR3, as DNA: TGTGCCAGTAGTATCGGGCGGAGTGAAAAACTGTTTTTT.

This clonotype was picked up many times. The rearrangement links TRBV9 to TRBJ2-3; no clear D gene. The CDR3 is 13 residues long. Trimming cost V 2 bases and J 4 bases, with 8 bases left between them. The germline V gene has CDR1 SGDLS and CDR2 YYNGEE. For the CDR3, the DNA is TGTGCCAGCAGCGTGGCTAGGGCAGATACGCAGTATTTT. Its protein product is CASSVARADTQYF.

This chain links TRBV11-3 with TRBJ2-1, with 7 bases aligning to TRBD2. The V segment lost 1 base and the J segment 6 bases; nucleotides outside the gene matches: 6. Germline values: CDR1 SGHNT, CDR2 YENEEA. The CDR3 runs to 15 residues. The CDR3 region is CASSLGGGSGNEQFF. The CDR3 DNA sequence: TGTGCCAGCAGCTTAGGGGGAGGGAGTGGCAATGAGCAGTTCTTC.